This T cell receptor (beta chain) was captured in a study of radiotherapy plus CTLA-4 blockade in lung cancer. Looking at the study overall: Objective responses occurred in around 18% of patients; around 31% had disease control. Whole-study results and caveats: Response was reportedly best predicted by early blood T cell clone dynamics, with interferon-beta. After radiotherapy and ipilimumab, tumor-derived clones expanded in peripheral blood.

With respect to this clone: The antigen is undetermined.

The assay was immunoSEQ multiplex PCR, and TCRdb's table has in-frame clones only and misses some. This sample has about 56,000 clones; more than 60% occur once, and the top ten carry roughly 17%. The sequence was obtained from a human donor with non-small cell lung cancer who had a complete response to radiotherapy plus ipilimumab. The source was peripheral blood, collected from a patient treated with radiotherapy plus ipilimumab.

CDR3: CASSDRTGRSPLHF. CDR3 nucleotide sequence: TGTGCCAGCAGCGACAGGACAGGGCGTTCACCCCTCCACTTT. The chain combines TRBV9 with TRBJ1-6, with 8 bases aligning to TRBD1. The trim removed 3 bases at V and 9 bases at J, leaving 5 bases unmatched. This CDR3 spans 14 amino acids. The germline V gene encodes CDR1 SGDLS and CDR2 YYNGEE. The whole variable domain, remainder taken from reference TRBV9 and TRBJ1-6, is DSGVTQTPKHLITATGQRVTLRCSPRSGDLSVYWYQQSLDQGLQFLIQYYNGEERAKGNILERFSAQQFPDLHSELNLSSLELGDSALYFCASSDRTGRSPLHFGNGTRLTVT.